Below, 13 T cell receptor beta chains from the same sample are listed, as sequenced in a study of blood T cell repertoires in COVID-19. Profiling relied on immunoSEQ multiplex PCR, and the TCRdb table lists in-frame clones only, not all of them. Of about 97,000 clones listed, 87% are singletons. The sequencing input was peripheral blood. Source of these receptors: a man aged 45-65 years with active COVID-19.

CDR3 bases: TGTGCCAGCAGCTTAAGCGGGACTAAGACAGATACGCAGTATTTT. Translated: CASSLSGTKTDTQYF. The gene calls are TRBV7-9 and TRBJ2-3, with TRBD2 matching 7 bases. V was pared by 2 bases and J by 3 bases, with 5 bases of the junction left unmatched. The V gene's germline CDR1 is SEHNR and CDR2 FQNEAQ (reference sequence). The length of the CDR3 is 15 residues.

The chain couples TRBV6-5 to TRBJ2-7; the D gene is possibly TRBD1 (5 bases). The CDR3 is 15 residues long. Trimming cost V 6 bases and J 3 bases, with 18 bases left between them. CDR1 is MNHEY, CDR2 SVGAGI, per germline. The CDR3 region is CASRPLQRQNYEQYF. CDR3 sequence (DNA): TGTGCCAGCAGACCCCTTCAGAGACAGAACTACGAGCAGTACTTC.

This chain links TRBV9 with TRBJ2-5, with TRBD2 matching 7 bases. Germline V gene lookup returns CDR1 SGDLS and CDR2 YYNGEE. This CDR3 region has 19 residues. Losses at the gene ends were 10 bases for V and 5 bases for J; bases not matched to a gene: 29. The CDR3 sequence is CAPNKSNPGGLPTRETQYF. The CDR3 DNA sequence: TGTGCCCCGAACAAAAGCAATCCGGGGGGTCTTCCAACCAGGGAGACCCAGTACTTC. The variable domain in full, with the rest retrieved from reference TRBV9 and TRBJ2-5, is DSGVTQTPKHLITATGQRVTLRCSPRSGDLSVYWYQQSLDQGLQFLIQYYNGEERAKGNILERFSAQQFPDLHSELNLSSLELGDSALYFCAPNKSNPGGLPTRETQYFGPGTRLLVL.

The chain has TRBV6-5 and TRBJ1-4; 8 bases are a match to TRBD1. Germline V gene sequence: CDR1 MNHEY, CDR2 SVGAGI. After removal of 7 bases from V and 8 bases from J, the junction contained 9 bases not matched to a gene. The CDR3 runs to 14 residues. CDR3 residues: CASISDRGTEKLFF. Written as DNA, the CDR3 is TGTGCCAGCATTTCCGACAGGGGTACCGAAAAACTGTTTTTT.

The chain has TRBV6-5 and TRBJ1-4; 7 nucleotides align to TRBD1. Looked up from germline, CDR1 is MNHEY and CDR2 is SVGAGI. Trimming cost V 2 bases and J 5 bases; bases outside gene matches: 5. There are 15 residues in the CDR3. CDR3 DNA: TGTGCCAGCAGTTACGGTCAGGGGGTGAATGAAAAACTGTTTTTT. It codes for CASSYGQGVNEKLFF.

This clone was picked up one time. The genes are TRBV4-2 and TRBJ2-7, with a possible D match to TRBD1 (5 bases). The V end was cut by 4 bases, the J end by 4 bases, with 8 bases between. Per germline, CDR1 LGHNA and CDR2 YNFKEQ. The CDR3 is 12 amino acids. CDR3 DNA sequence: TGTGCCAGCAGCCTAGGGGTGTACGAGCAGTACTTC. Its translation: CASSLGVYEQYF.

The CDR3 DNA follows: TGTGCCAGCACTAACCTTAGGGGCTACGAGCAGTACTTC. As protein: CASTNLRGYEQYF. The gene calls are TRBV2 and TRBJ2-7; D might be TRBD1 (5 bases). The V gene lost 7 bases and the J gene lost 3 bases, with 13 bases spanning the gap. Looked up from germline, CDR1 is SNHLY and CDR2 is FYNNEI. The CDR3 runs to 13 residues.

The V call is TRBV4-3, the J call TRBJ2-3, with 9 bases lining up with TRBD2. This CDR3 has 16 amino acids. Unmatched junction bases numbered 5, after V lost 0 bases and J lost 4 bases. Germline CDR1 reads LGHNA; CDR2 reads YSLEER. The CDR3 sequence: CASSQDGRGGADTQYF. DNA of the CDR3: TGCGCCAGCAGCCAAGATGGGCGGGGGGGCGCAGATACGCAGTATTTT.

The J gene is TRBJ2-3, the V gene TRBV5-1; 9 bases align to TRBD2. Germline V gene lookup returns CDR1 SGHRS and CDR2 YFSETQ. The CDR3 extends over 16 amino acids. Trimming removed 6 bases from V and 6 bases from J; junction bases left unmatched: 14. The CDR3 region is CASKPRGGASTDTQYF. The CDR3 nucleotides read TGCGCCAGCAAACCTCGCGGGGGGGCCTCGACGGATACGCAGTATTTT.

The CDR3 reads CASSLDRGEYNEQFF. CDR3 DNA: TGTGCCAGCAGCTTGGACCGGGGAGAATACAATGAGCAGTTCTTC. This chain uses TRBV5-4 with TRBJ2-1; tentative D call: TRBD2 (5 bases). This CDR3 is 15 amino acids long. V dropped 0 bases and J dropped 4 bases, with 11 bases sitting between them. CDR1 is SGHNT, CDR2 YYREEE, per germline (reference sequence).

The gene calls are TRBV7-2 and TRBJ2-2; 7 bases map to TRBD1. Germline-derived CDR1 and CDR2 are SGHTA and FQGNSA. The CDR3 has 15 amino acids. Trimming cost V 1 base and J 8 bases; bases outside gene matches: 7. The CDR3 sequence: CASSLGQGNSGELFF. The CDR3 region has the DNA TGTGCCAGCAGCTTAGGACAGGGTAACTCTGGGGAGCTGTTTTTT.

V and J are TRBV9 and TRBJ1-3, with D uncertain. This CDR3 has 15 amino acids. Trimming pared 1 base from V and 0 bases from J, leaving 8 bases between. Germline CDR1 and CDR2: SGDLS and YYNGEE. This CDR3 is CASSVTSNSGNTIYF. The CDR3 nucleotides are TGTGCCAGCAGCGTAACTTCTAACTCTGGAAACACCATATATTTT.

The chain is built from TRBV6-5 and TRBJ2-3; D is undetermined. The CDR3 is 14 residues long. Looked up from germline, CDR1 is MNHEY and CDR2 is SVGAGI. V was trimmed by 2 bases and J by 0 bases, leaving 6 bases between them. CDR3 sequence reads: CASSYDWSTDTQYF. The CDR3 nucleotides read TGTGCCAGCAGTTACGACTGGAGCACAGATACGCAGTATTTT.